A selection of T cell receptor beta chains follows, all from one sample in a study of type 1 regulatory T cells. From the reads, TCRdb called clonotypes with MiXCR, one entry per CDR3 protein. The table has some 90,000 distinct CDR3 sequences, around a third seen once. Sample: CD4+ T cells, either the whole sample or a sorted fraction (not recorded which). These receptor sequences come from a human donor in good health. Each CDR3 is given with its conserved first and last residue. A D gene is named only where the DNA matches it firmly. Not every row has a clone size; where given, it reads once, few, many or a size class.

j_gene | d_gene | v_gene | abundance | CDR3aa | CDR3nt
TRBJ1-5 | NA | TRBV6-1 | NA | CASAGQSTYSNQPQHF | TGTGCCAGCGCTGGACAAAGCACTTATAGCAATCAGCCCCAGCATTTT
TRBJ2-4 | NA | TRBV7-8 | NA | CASSARASGSKNIQYF | TGTGCCAGCAGCGCCCGGGCCTCAGGGTCCAAAAACATTCAGTACTTC
TRBJ2-7 | NA | TRBV28 | few | CASSLADTYEQYF | TGTGCCAGCAGTTTAGCCGACACTTACGAGCAGTACTTC
TRBJ2-5 | NA | TRBV5-1 | NA | CASSFRSQETQYF | TGCGCCAGCAGCTTTCGAAGCCAAGAGACCCAGTACTTC
TRBJ2-4 | NA | TRBV13 | few | CASSRYERELSKSKNIQYF | TGTGCCAGCAGCCGGTACGAACGGGAGCTGTCCAAATCGAAAAACATTCAGTACTTC
TRBJ2-3 | TRBD1 | TRBV7-3 | NA | CASSLGLGQNTDTQYF | TGTGCCAGCAGCTTAGGTTTGGGACAGAACACAGATACGCAGTATTTT
TRBJ2-1 | NA | TRBV7-2 | NA | CASSASMGPNEQFF | TGTGCCAGCAGCGCGAGTATGGGTCCCAATGAGCAGTTCTTC
TRBJ2-3 | NA | TRBV3-1 | few | CASSPIQTDTQYF | TGTGCCAGCAGCCCCATACAGACAGATACGCAGTATTTT
TRBJ2-1 | TRBD1 | TRBV2 | NA | CASSDTGGMSPEQFF | TGTGCCAGCAGCGATACAGGGGGGATGAGTCCTGAGCAGTTCTTC
TRBJ2-5 | NA | TRBV3-1 | NA | CASSQGQRQETQYF | TGTGCCAGCAGCCAAGGTCAGAGGCAAGAGACCCAGTACTTC
TRBJ1-3 | NA | TRBV6-1 | NA | CASSDWVAGNTIYF | TGTGCCAGCAGTGATTGGGTTGCCGGAAACACCATATATTTT
TRBJ2-2 | TRBD1 | TRBV29-1 | few | CSVRTGETTGELFF | TGCAGCGTTCGCACAGGGGAAACCACCGGGGAGCTGTTTTTT
TRBJ1-1 | NA | TRBV14 | NA | CASSRLTGMNTEAFF | TGTGCCAGCAGCCGTCTCACTGGAATGAACACTGAAGCTTTCTTT
TRBJ2-5 | TRBD1 | TRBV20-1 | few | CSAAGTGGETQYF | TGCAGTGCTGCCGGGACAGGGGGAGAGACCCAGTACTTC